The 4 T cell receptor beta chains given below trace back to one sample, sequenced in a study of Ad26.COV2.S vaccination and SARS-CoV-2 variants. Clones were read by immunoSEQ multiplex PCR, and TCRdb kept only the in-frame ones, dropping some. The sample has 200,000 to 250,000 clones; approximately 90% are singletons. Treatment specified: 15 to 20 received Ad26.COV2.S at low or high dose, single or two shots; several received placebo; per-sample allocation not given. The investigators took samples on day 63 after the first vaccine or placebo injection. This specimen consisted of peripheral blood, obtained in a trial of Ad26.COV2.S vaccine versus placebo. All receptors come from a person between 18 and 65 years old who received the Ad26.COV2.S COVID-19 vaccine or a placebo.

V and J are TRBV3-1 (or the pseudogene TRBV3-2) and TRBJ2-1, with D uncertain. The germline CDR1 and CDR2 sequences are LGHDT and YNNKEL (reference sequence). Trimming removed 0 bases from V and 2 bases from J, with 8 bases in between. This CDR3 is 15 amino acids long. The CDR3 spells CASSQDNLPYNEQFF. The CDR3, as DNA: TGTGCCAGCAGCCAAGATAATCTCCCCTACAATGAGCAGTTCTTC.

The chain links TRBV28 to TRBJ1-2; 7 bases agree with TRBD1. Trimming at V came to 7 bases and at J to 2 bases, leaving 19 bases not matched to a gene. Germline V gene sequence: CDR1 MDHEN, CDR2 SYDVKM. The CDR3 loop spans 18 amino acids. Written as DNA, the CDR3 is TGTGCCAGCACTCGGACAGGTTTCCCGACGGATGAGAACTATGGCTACACCTTC. Translation gives CASTRTGFPTDENYGYTF.

The V gene is TRBV24-1, the J gene TRBJ2-7; D is ambiguous. Trimming pared 4 bases from V and 5 bases from J, leaving 14 bases between. The CDR3 has 14 residues. CDR1 and CDR2 from the germline V gene are KGHDR and SFDVKD. CDR3 sequence (DNA): TGTGCCACCAGTGACCCCGGAGTCAGTCACGAGCAGTACTTC. Translation: CATSDPGVSHEQYF.

This chain links TRBV6-5 with TRBJ1-2; 8 bases align to TRBD1. CDR1 is MNHEY, CDR2 SVGAGI, per germline. CDR3 length equals 12 residues. V lost 6 bases to trimming and J lost 7 bases; unmatched junction nucleotides: 4. CDR3 in DNA: TGTGCCAGCAGCAAACAGGGGGGTGGCTACACCTTC. Translating gives CASSKQGGGYTF.